A selection of T cell receptor beta chains follows, all from one sample in a study of T cell repertoires in cytomegalovirus infection. TCRdb reprocessed the reads with MiXCR, giving one entry per CDR3 protein. The sample has approximately 500,000 distinct CDR3 sequences; roughly 34% are singletons. No cognate antigen is known for these TCRs. Sequenced here: cultured PBMCs, sampled from culture after CMV antigen stimulation. All receptors come from a human donor in good health (CMV status not recorded). Some clones in this sample may be carry-over from other donors' samples. Each CDR3 is given with its conserved first and last residue. Each record gives: J gene, CDR3 length, V gene, clone size, D gene, CDR3 protein, CDR3 DNA. D genes are given only for firm matches. A clone size is listed for some rows: how often the clone was seen (once, few, many), or a class if it is expanded.

TRBJ1-3 16 TRBV6-6 NA NA CASTPRPSEAGNTIYF TGTGCCAGCACCCCCCGTCCCTCAGAGGCTGGAAACACCATATATTTT
TRBJ2-3 16 TRBV7-6 many TRBD2 CASSLGTSGSTDTQYF TGTGCCAGCAGCTTAGGTACTAGCGGATCTACAGATACGCAGTATTTT
TRBJ2-1 13 TRBV10-3 NA NA CAISESEQGGQFF TGTGCCATCAGTGAGTCCGAACAGGGTGGGCAGTTCTTC
TRBJ1-2 15 TRBV9 NA NA CASSSAGQNNYGYTF TGTGCCAGCAGCTCCGCAGGACAGAATAACTATGGCTACACCTTC
TRBJ2-1 15 TRBV7-2 NA NA CASSHSFGSLVEQFF TGTGCCAGCAGCCACAGTTTCGGATCCCTCGTCGAGCAGTTCTTC
TRBJ1-2 16 TRBV7-9 many NA CASSEGGMTANYGYTF TGTGCCAGCAGCGAAGGGGGTATGACGGCTAACTATGGCTACACCTTC
TRBJ1-2 15 TRBV11-2 once NA CASSLDTDILAGYTF TGTGCCAGCAGCTTAGATACTGACATCTTGGCCGGCTACACCTTC
TRBJ1-5 12 TRBV29-1 NA NA CSVEEVGQPQHF TGCAGCGTTGAAGAGGTCGGCCAGCCCCAGCATTTT
TRBJ1-1 12 TRBV7-9 few NA CASSSGIAEAFF TGTGCCAGCAGCTCTGGAATCGCTGAAGCTTTCTTT
TRBJ1-1 17 TRBV27 few NA CASSQIWTATMNTEAFF TGTGCCAGCAGTCAGATCTGGACAGCCACGATGAACACTGAAGCTTTCTTT
TRBJ2-5 12 TRBV5-6 NA NA CASSLPEVTQYF TGTGCCAGCAGCTTGCCGGAGGTGACCCAGTACTTC
TRBJ1-4 19 TRBV28 NA TRBD1 CASSPLVGRDSPRNEKLFF TGTGCCAGCAGTCCCCTTGTCGGCCGGGACAGCCCTCGGAATGAAAAACTGTTTTTT
TRBJ2-7 13 TRBV10-3 NA NA CAGAQSGSNEQYF TGTGCCGGAGCCCAATCCGGGTCAAACGAGCAGTACTTC
TRBJ2-5 12 TRBV11-2 few NA CASSANQETQYF TGTGCCAGCAGCGCCAACCAAGAGACCCAGTACTTC
TRBJ2-6 16 TRBV2 NA NA CASRDQGFSGANVLTF TGTGCCAGCAGGGATCAGGGGTTCTCTGGGGCCAACGTCCTGACTTTC
TRBJ1-2 13 TRBV7-2 NA NA CASSLGQWDGYTF TGTGCCAGCAGCTTAGGTCAATGGGATGGCTACACCTTC
TRBJ1-2 16 TRBV12-3/TRBV12-4 few TRBD1 CASSTRDRGLAYGYTF TGTGCCAGCAGTACCCGGGACAGGGGGCTAGCCTATGGCTACACCTTC
TRBJ2-1 14 TRBV20-1 NA TRBD2 CSARGGRAYNEQFF TGCAGTGCTAGAGGCGGGAGGGCGTACAATGAGCAGTTCTTC
TRBJ2-1 15 TRBV27 NA NA CASSSRVRGNNEQFF TGTGCCAGCAGTTCGAGGGTGAGGGGGAACAATGAGCAGTTCTTC
TRBJ2-3 18 TRBV7-2 few TRBD2 CASSSGGRTSGNTDTQYF TGTGCCAGCAGCTCGGGCGGGAGGACTAGCGGAAACACAGATACGCAGTATTTT
TRBJ1-1 14 TRBV30 NA TRBD1 CAWSLGQANTEAFF TGTGCCTGGAGTTTGGGACAGGCGAACACTGAAGCTTTCTTT
TRBJ2-3 17 TRBV4-1 few TRBD2 CASSQQGLALRTDTQYF TGCGCCAGCAGCCAACAAGGACTAGCCCTTCGCACAGATACGCAGTATTTT